The T cell receptor (beta chain) under discussion was sequenced for a study of radiotherapy plus CTLA-4 blockade in lung cancer. Study conclusions and caveats: Early blood T cell clone changes and increased post-radiation serum interferon-beta were reportedly the strongest response predictors.

Trimming at V came to 2 bases and at J to 5 bases, leaving 0 bases not matched to a gene. This CDR3 is built from 14 residues. Per the germline V gene, CDR1 is MNHEY and CDR2 is SVGAGI. Sequencing was performed with immunoSEQ multiplex PCR; in TCRdb, only in-frame clones are kept and a portion is missing. The sample records around 80,000 clones, roughly four fifths being singletons. With regard to this clone: Its target is not known.

Material: peripheral blood, obtained from a patient treated with radiotherapy plus ipilimumab. The chain has TRBV6-5 and TRBJ1-4; TRBD1 matches at 9 bases. The receptor was derived from a human donor with non-small cell lung cancer who had stable disease on radiotherapy plus ipilimumab. CDR3 DNA: TGTGCCAGCAGTTACGACAGGGGGAATGAAAAACTGTTTTTT. This codes for CASSYDRGNEKLFF.